The source of this TCR beta chain is a study of T cells in Graves' hyperthyroidism and ophthalmopathy. At the level of the study: Blood was drawn when the patient was first diagnosed and still untreated. Study findings and constraints: Among clonotypes expanded in thyroid above 0.001, most were also found in blood.

RNA transcripts gave rise to amplified TCR beta CDR3 regions. A set of HTBI primers served as the primers for a first-round RT-PCR of the TCR CDR3. A single record per CDR3 protein comes from TCRdb applying MiXCR to the multiplex PCR reads. The sample contains 550,000 to 650,000 distinct CDR3 sequences, around 14% of which appear only once. V lost 6 bases to trimming and J lost 4 bases, with 12 bases between them. This CDR3 region has 14 residues. Blood was sampled at initial diagnosis of hyperthyroidism, prior to onset of any ophthalmopathy symptoms. The table lists this clonotype with a few counts. Antigen: not known.

The sequencing input was blood. The TCR sequence derives from a woman aged 30 to 39 with Graves' hyperthyroidism that later progressed to Graves' ophthalmopathy. The gene calls are TRBV12-3 or TRBV12-4 and TRBJ2-2, with D hard to call. CDR3 loop: CASSKTPVTGELFF. In nucleotides, the CDR3 is TGTGCCAGCAGCAAGACGCCAGTCACCGGGGAGCTGTTTTTT.